This T cell receptor beta chain was profiled in a study of T-cell reconstitution after alpha-beta-depleted transplantation in children. Trimming stripped 4 bases from V and 10 bases from J, with 15 bases between. The CDR3 covers 12 residues. CDR1 DFQATT and CDR2 SNEGSKA come from the germline V gene (reference sequence). Unique molecular identifiers were used to barcode this TCRbeta library. TCRdb recomputed calls from the PCR reads with MiXCR, one row per CDR3 protein. Of around 490,000 distinct CDR3 sequences in the sample, roughly 10% were seen once. At least ten counts were recorded for this clonotype. As yet, its antigen is unknown. Broader study findings: T cells produced anew were the main source of T-cell counts and diversity one year after transplant. Expanded clones from the graft, numbering several hundred, reportedly supplied alpha-beta T cells about two months after transplant.

The input for sequencing was PBMCs, mostly from graft donor cells, taken 180 days after TCRalphabeta/CD19-depleted stem cell transplant. This sequence originates from a female patient aged 2-15 years who had a stem cell transplant for aplastic anemia, so the T cells may come from the graft donor. The chain joins TRBV20-1 to TRBJ2-3, with D uncertain. The CDR3 nucleotides are TGCAGTGCTATTTGGAACTCTCAAGCGCAGTATTTT. Protein sequence: CSAIWNSQAQYF.